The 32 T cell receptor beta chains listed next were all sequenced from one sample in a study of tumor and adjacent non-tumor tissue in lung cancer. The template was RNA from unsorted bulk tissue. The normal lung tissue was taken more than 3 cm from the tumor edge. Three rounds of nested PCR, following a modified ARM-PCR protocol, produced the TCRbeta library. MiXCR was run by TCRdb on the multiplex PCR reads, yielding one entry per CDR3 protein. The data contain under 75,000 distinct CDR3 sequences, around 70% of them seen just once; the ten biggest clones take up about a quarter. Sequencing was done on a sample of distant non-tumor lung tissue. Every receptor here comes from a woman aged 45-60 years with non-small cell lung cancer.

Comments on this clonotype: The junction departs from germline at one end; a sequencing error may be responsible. CDR3 DNA sequence: TGCGTCAGCAGCCGAGATCGTTACAGGGCGAACACTGAGGCTTTCTTT. It is translated as CVSSRDRYRANTEAFF. The chain couples TRBV4-1 to TRBJ1-1; perhaps TRBD1 as D (6 bases). This CDR3 has 16 amino acids. From germline, CDR1 is MGHRA and CDR2 YSYEKL.

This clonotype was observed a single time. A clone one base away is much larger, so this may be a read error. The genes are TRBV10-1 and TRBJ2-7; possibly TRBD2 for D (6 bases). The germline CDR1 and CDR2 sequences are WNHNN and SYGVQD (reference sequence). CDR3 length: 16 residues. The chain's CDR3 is CASSERERNISYKQYF. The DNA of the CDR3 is TGCGCCAGCAGTGAGCGGGAGCGGAACATCTCCTACAAGCAGTACTTC.

The CDR3 loop is CASSPVGQASGTADTQYF. The CDR3 bases are TGTGCCAGCAGCCCGGTTGGACAGGCTAGCGGGACCGCAGATACGCAGTATTTT. The rearrangement joins TRBV4-2 to TRBJ2-3, with 9 bases lining up with TRBD2. The ends lost 4 bases at V and 4 bases at J; junction bases unmatched: 15. Per the germline V gene, CDR1 is LGHNA and CDR2 is YNFKEQ. This CDR3 spans 18 amino acids.

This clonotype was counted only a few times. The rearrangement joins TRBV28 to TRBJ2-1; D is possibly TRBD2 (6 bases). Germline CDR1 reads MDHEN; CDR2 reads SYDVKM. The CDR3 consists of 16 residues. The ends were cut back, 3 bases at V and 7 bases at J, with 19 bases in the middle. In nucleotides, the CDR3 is TGTGCCAGCAGTTTTAGAGTATGGGAGGCAACAAATGAGCAGTTCTTC. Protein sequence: CASSFRVWEATNEQFF.

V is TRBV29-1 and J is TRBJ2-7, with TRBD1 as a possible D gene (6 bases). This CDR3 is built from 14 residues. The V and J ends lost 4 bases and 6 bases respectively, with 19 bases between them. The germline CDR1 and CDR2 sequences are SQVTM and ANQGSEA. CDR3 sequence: CSVVGIGGVGEQYF. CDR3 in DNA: TGCAGCGTTGTAGGGATAGGGGGTGTTGGCGAGCAGTACTTC.

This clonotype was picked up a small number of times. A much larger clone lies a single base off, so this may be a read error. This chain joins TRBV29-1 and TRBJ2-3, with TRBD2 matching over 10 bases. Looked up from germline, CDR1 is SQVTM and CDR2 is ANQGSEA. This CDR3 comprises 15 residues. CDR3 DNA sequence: TGCAGCACCGCTACCCTAGCGGGGGTCACAGATACGCGGTATTTT. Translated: CSTATLAGVTDTRYF.

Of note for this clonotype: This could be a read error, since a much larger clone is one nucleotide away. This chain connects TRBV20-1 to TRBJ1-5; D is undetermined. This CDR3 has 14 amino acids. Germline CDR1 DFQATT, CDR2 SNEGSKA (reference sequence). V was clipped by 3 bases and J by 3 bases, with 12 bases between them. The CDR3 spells CSASRNVANQPQHF. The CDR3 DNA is TGCAGTGCTAGCCGGAATGTAGCCAATCAGCCCCAGCATTTT.

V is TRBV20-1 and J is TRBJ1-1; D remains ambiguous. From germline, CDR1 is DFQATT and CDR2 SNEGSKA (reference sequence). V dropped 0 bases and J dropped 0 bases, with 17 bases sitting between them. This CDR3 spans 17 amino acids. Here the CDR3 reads CSARDGLGICMNTEAFF. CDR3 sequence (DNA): TGCAGTGCTAGAGATGGTTTAGGGATATGCATGAACACTGAAGCTTTCTTT.

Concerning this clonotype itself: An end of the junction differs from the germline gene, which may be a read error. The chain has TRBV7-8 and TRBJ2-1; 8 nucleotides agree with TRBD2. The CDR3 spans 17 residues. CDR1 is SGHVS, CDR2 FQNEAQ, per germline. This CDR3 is CASSPKNSGSRNNEQLF. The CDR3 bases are TGTGCCAGCAGCCCCAAAAACAGCGGGAGTAGGAACAATGAGCAGCTCTTC.

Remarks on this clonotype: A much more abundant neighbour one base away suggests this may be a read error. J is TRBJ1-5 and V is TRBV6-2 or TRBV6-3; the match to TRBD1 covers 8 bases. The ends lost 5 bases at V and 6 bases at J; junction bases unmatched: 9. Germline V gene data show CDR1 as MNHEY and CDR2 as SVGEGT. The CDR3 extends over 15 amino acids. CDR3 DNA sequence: TGTGCCAGCAGTGAAGTAGTGACAGGGGTTCAGCCCCAGCATTTT. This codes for CASSEVVTGVQPQHF.

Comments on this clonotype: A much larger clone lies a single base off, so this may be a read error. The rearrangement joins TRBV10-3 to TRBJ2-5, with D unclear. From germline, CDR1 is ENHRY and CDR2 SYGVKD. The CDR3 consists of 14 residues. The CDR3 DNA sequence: TGTGTCATCAGTGAGTCACGGCCCCAAGAGACCCAGTACTTC. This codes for CVISESRPQETQYF.

CDR3 coding DNA: TGTGCCAGCAGTTTAATCCAGGACAAGCGCATCAGGGCTTTCTTT. Its protein is CASSLIQDKRIRAFF. This chain connects TRBV28 to TRBJ1-1; weak D call: TRBD1 (5 bases). Trimming cost V 2 bases and J 11 bases, with 21 bases left between them. The CDR3 is 15 residues long. The germline V gene encodes CDR1 MDHEN and CDR2 SYDVKM.

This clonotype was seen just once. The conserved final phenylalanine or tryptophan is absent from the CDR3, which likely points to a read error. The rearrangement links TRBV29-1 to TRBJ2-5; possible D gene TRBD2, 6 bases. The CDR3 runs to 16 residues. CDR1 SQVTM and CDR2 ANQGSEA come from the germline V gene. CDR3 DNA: TGCGGCGTTGCGGTCAATAGCAGGAGGGTTGTGGAGACCCAGTACCTC. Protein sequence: CGVAVNSRRVVETQYL.

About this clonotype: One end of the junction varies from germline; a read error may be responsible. The CDR3 nucleotides are TGCAGCGTTGATCTGGGTTGGGGGCTAGCGGGAGAGCACTTCTTC. Protein product: CSVDLGWGLAGEHFF. The genes are TRBV29-1 and TRBJ2-1, with TRBD2 matching 10 bases. Per the germline V gene, CDR1 is SQVTM and CDR2 is ANQGSEA. The CDR3 sequence is 15 residues long.

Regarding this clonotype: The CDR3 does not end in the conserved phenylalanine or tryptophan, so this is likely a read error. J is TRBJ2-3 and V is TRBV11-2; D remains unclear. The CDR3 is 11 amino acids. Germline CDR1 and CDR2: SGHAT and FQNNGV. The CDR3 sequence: CPSSHTDTQYS. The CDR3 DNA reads TGTCCCAGCAGCCATACAGATACGCAGTATTCT.

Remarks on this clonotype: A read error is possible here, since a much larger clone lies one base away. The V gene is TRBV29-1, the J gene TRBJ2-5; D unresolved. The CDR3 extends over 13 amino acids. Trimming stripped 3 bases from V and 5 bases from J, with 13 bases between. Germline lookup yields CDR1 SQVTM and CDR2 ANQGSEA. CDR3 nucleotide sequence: TGCAGCGTTGATAAGAGAGAGAGGGAGACCCAGTACTTC. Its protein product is CSVDKRERETQYF.

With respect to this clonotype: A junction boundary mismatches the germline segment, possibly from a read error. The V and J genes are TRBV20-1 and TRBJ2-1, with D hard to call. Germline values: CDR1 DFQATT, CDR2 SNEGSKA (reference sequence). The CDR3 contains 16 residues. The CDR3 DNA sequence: TGCAGTGCTCTGAACCCGACCGCCAGGTACATCTATGAGGAGTTCTTC. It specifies CSALNPTARYIYEEFF.

CDR3 loop: CASSPPWAASRYTF. CDR3 coding DNA: TGTGCCAGCTCACCACCGTGGGCAGCTAGCCGCTACACCTTC. The J gene is TRBJ1-2, the V gene TRBV18; no clear D. The length of the CDR3 is 14 residues. Trimming left V 0 bases short and J 9 bases short, with 14 bases between. CDR1 is KGHSH, CDR2 LQKENI, per germline.

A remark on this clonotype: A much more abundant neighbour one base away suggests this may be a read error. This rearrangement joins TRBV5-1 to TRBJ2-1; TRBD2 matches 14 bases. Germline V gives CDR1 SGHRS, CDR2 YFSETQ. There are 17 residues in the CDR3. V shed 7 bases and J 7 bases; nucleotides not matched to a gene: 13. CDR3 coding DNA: TGCGCCAGCTGCGAAGGGACTAGCGGGAGAGGTGTAAATGAGCAGTTCTTC. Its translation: CASCEGTSGRGVNEQFF.

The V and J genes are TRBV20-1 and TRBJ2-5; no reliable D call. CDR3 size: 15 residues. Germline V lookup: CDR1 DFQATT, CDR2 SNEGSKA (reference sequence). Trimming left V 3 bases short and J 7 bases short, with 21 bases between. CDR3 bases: TGCAGTGCTAGGGAGTTAAGGTGGAGAACCTGGACCCAGTACTTC. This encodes CSARELRWRTWTQYF.

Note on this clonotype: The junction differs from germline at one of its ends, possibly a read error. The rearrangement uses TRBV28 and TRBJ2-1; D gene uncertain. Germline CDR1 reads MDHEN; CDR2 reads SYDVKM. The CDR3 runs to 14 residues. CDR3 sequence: CVSSLVGGCSEQFF. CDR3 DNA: TGTGTCAGCAGTTTAGTCGGTGGCTGCTCGGAGCAGTTCTTC.

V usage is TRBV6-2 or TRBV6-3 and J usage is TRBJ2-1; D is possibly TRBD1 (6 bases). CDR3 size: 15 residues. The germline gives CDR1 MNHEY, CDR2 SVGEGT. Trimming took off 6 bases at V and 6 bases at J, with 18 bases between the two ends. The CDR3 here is CASSYGNRESNEQFF. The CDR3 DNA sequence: TGTGCCAGCAGCTACGGGAACAGGGAAAGCAATGAGCAGTTCTTC.

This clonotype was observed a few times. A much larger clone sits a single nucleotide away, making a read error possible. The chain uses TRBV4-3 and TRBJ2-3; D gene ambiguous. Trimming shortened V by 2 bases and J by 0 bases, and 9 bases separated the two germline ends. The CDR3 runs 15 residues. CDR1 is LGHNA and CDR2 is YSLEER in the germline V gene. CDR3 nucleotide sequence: TGCGCCAGCAGCCAATCGGCGGAGAGCACAGATACGCAGTATTTT. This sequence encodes CASSQSAESTDTQYF.

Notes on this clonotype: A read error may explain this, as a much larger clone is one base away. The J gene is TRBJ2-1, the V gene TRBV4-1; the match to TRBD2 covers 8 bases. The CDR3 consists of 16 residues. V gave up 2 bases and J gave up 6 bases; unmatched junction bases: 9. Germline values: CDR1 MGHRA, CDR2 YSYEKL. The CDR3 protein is CASSQIKREYFNEQFF. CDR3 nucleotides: TGCGCCAGCAGCCAAATAAAGCGGGAGTATTTCAATGAGCAGTTCTTC.

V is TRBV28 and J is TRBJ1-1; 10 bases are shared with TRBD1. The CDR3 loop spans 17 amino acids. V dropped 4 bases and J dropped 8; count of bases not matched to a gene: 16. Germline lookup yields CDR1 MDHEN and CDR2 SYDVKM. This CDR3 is CASSSIDRGPQNAEAFF. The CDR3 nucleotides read TGTGCCAGCAGTTCAATTGACAGGGGGCCCCAGAACGCCGAAGCTTTCTTT.

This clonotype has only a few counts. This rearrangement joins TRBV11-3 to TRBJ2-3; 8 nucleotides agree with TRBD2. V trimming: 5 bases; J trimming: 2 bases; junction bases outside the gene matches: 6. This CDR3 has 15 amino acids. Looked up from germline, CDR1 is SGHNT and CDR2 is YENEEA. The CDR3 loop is CASSLGGRTTDTQYF. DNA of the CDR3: TGTGCCAGCAGCCTAGGCGGGAGGACCACAGATACGCAGTATTTT. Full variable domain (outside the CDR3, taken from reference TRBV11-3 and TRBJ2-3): EAGVVQSPRYKIIEKKQPVAFWCNPISGHNTLYWYLQNLGQGPELLIRYENEEAVDDSQLPKDRFSAERLKGVDSTLKIQPAELGDSAVYLCASSLGGRTTDTQYFGPGTRLTVL.

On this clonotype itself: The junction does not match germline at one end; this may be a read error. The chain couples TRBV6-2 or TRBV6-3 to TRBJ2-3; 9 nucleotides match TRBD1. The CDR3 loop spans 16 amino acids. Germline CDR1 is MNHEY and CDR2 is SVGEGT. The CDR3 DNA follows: TGTGCCAGCAGTCAAGTGGGGACAGGGAAGGGAGATATGCAGTATTTT. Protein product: CASSQVGTGKGDMQYF.

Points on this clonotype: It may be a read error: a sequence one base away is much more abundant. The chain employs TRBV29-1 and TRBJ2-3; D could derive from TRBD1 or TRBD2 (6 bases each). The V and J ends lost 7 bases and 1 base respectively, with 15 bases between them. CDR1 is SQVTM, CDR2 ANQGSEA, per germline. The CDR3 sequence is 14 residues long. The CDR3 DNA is TGCAGCGCCCGGGGGCATAGGTGCACAGATACGCAGTATTTT. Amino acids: CSARGHRCTDTQYF.

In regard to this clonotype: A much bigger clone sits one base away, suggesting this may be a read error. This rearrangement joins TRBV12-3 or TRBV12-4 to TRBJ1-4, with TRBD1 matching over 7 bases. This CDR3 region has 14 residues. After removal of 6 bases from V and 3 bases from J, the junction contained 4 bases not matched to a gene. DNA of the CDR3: TGTGCCAGCAGACGGGGACAGTCTAATGAAAAACTGTTTTTT. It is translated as CASRRGQSNEKLFF.

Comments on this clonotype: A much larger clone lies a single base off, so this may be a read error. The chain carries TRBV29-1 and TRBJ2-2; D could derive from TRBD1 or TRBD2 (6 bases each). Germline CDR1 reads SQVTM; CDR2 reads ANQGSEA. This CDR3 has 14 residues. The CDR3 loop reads CSVGHGGGTGELLF. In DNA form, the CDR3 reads TGCAGCGTTGGACATGGGGGCGGGACCGGGGAGCTGTTGTTT.

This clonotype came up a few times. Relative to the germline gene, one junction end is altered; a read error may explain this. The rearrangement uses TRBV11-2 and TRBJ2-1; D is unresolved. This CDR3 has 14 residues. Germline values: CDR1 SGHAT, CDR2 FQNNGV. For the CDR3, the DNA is TGTGCCAGTAGCTTCCTACACCAATACAATGAGCAGTTCTTC. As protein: CASSFLHQYNEQFF.

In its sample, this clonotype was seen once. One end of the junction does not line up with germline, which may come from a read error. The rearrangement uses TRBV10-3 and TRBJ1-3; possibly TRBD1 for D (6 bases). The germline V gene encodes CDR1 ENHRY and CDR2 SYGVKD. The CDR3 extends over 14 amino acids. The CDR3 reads CAIAKQGTGNSIHF. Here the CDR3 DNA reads TGTGCCATCGCGAAACAGGGAACAGGAAACAGCATACATTTT.